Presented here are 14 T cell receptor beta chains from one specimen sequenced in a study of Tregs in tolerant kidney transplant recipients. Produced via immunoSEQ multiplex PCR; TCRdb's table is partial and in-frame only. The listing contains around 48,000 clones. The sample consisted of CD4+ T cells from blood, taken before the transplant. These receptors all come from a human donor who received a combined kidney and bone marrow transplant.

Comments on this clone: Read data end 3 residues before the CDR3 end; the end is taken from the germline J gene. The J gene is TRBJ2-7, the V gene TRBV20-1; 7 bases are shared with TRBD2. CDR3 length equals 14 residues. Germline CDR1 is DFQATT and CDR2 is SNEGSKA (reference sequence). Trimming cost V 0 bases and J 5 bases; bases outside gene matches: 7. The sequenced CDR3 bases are TGCAGTGCTAGAGATGCAATGGGGGGGGACGAG. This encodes CSARDAMGGDE. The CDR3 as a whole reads CSARDAMGGDEQYF.

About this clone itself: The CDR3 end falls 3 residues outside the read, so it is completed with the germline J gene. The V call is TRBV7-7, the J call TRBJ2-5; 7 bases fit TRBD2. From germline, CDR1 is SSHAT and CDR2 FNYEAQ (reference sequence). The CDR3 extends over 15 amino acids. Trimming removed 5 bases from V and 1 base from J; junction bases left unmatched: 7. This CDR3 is CASSPGGGFQETQYF. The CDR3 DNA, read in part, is TGTGCCAGCAGCCCTGGCGGGGGATTCCAAGAGACC. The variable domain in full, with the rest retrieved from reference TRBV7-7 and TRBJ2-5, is GAGVSQSPRYKVTKRGQDVTLRCDPISSHATLYWYQQALGQGPEFLTYFNYEAQPDKSGLPSDRFSAERPEGSISTLTIQRTEQRDSAMYRCASSPGGGFQETQYFGPGTRLLVL.

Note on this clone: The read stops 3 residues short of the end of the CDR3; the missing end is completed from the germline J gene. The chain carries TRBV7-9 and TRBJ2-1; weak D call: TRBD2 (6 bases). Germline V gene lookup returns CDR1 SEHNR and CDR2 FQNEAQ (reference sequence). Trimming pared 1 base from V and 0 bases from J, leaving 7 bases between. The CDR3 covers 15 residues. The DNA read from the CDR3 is TGTGCCAGCAGCTTAGGCGGGAACTCCTACAATGAG. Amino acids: CASSLGGNSYNE. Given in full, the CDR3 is CASSLGGNSYNEQFF.

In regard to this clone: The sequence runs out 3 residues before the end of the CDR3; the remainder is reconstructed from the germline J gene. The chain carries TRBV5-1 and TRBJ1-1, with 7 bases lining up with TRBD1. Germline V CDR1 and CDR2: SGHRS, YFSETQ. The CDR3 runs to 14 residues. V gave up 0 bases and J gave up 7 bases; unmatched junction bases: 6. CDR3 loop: CASSLAKGAGEAFF. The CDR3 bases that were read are TGCGCCAGCAGCTTGGCTAAGGGGGCGGGTGAA.

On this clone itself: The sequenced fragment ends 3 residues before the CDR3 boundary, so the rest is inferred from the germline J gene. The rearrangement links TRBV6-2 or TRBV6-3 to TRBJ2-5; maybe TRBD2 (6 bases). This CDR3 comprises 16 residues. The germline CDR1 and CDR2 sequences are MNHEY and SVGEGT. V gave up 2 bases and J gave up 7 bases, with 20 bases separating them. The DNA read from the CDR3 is TGTGCCAGCAGTTACCCATCAGCGGGCACGGGATGGACC. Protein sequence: CASSYPSAGTGWT. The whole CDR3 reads CASSYPSAGTGWTQYF.

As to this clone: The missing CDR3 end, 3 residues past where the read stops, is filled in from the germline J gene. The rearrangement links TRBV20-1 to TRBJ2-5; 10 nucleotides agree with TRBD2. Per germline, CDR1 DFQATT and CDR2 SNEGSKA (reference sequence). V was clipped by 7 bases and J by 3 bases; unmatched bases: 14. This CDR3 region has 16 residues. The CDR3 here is CSGITPSGSLKETQYF. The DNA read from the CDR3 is TGCAGTGGCATTACCCCTAGCGGGAGTTTAAAAGAGACC.

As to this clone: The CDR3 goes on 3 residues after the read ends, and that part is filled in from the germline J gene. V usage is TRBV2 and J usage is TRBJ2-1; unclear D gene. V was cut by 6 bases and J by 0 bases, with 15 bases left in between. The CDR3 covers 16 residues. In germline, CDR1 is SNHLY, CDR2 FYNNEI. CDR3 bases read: TGTGCCAGCAGGGAACAGCGCCTTAGCTCCTACAATGAG. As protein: CASREQRLSSYNE. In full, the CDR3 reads CASREQRLSSYNEQFF.

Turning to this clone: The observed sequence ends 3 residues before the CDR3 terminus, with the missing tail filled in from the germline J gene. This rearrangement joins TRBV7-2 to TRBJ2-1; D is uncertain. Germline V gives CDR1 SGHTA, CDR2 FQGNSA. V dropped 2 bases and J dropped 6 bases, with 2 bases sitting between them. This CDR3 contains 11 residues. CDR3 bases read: TGTGCCAGCAGCTTACTCAATGAG. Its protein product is CASSLLNE. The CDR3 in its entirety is CASSLLNEQFF.

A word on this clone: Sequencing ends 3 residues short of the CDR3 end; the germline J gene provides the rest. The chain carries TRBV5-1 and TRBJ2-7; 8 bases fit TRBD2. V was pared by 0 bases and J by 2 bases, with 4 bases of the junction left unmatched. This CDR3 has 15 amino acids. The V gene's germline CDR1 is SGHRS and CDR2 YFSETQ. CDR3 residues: CASSLAGGATYEQYF. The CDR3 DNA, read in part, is TGCGCCAGCAGCTTGGCCGGGGGGGCGACCTACGAG.

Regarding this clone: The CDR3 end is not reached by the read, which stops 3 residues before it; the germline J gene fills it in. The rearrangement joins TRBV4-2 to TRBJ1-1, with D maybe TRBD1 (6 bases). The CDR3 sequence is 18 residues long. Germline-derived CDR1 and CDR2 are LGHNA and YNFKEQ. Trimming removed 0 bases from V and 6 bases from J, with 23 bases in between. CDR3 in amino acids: CASSQDSQGKGFGAEAFF. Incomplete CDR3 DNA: TGTGCCAGCAGCCAAGATAGTCAGGGGAAAGGGTTTGGCGCTGAA.

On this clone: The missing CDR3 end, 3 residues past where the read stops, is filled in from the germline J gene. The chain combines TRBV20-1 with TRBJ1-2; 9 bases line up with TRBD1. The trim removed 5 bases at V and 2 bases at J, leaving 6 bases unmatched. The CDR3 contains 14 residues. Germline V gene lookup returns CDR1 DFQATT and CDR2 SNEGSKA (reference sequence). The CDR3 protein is CSAHAGTGNYGYTF. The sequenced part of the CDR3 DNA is TGCAGTGCTCACGCCGGGACAGGGAACTATGGC.

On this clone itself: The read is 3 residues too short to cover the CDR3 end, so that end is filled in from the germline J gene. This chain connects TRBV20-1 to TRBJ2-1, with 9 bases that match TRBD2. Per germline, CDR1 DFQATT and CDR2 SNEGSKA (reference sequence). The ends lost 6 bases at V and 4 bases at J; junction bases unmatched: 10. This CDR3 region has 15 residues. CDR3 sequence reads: CSAPTRSGSYNEQFF. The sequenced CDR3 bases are TGCAGTGCGCCGACTCGTAGCGGGAGTTACAATGAG.

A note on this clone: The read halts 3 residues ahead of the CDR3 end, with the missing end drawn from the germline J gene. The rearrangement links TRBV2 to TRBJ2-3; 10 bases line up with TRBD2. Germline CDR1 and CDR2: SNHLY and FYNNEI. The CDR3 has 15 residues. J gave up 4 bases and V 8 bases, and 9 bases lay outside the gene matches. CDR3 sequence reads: CASLKAGGRSDTQYF. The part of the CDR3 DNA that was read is TGTGCCAGCCTTAAAGCGGGAGGGCGGTCAGATACG.

The CDR3 sequence is CAWTNGGPNNEQFF. The DNA read from the CDR3 is TGTGCCTGGACAAATGGGGGCCCGAACAATGAG. The chain combines TRBV30 with TRBJ2-1, with a weak D call TRBD1 (6 bases). The CDR3 end lies 3 residues beyond the end of the read and is filled in from the germline J gene. Germline CDR1 is GTSNPN and CDR2 is SVGIG (reference sequence). This CDR3 is built from 14 residues. V lost 4 bases and J lost 5, with 15 bases in between.